This is a list of T cell receptor beta chains from one sample in a study of blood T cells in healthy people across ages. TCRdb analysed the 5' RACE reads with MiXCR anew, one entry per CDR3 protein. Of almost 300,000 distinct CDR3 sequences listed, 27% are singletons. The sample comprised blood. The receptor source for this set is a woman in her 70s in good health. Each CDR3 is given with its conserved first and last residue. A D gene is named only where the DNA matches it firmly. Expanded clones get a size class; other rows say once, few or many, or leave the size out.

abundance: -
v_gene: TRBV5-1
d_gene: TRBD2
j_gene: TRBJ2-5
CDR3aa: CASSRLAGAGETQYF
CDR3nt: TGCGCCAGCAGCAGACTAGCGGGAGCGGGGGAGACCCAGTACTTC

abundance: -
v_gene: TRBV20-1
d_gene: TRBD2
j_gene: TRBJ2-7
CDR3aa: CSASIPSGSYEQYF
CDR3nt: TGCAGTGCTAGTATCCCTAGCGGGAGCTACGAGCAGTACTTC

abundance: -
v_gene: TRBV3-1
d_gene: -
j_gene: TRBJ1-4
CDR3aa: CASSLRGESNEKLFF
CDR3nt: TGTGCCAGCAGCCTAAGGGGCGAATCTAATGAAAAACTGTTTTTT

abundance: few
v_gene: TRBV24-1
d_gene: -
j_gene: TRBJ2-1
CDR3aa: CATSRTGVSYNEQFF
CDR3nt: TGTGCCACCAGCAGAACAGGTGTCTCCTACAATGAGCAGTTCTTC

abundance: many
v_gene: TRBV28
d_gene: -
j_gene: TRBJ2-7
CDR3aa: CASSSTSFDEQYF
CDR3nt: TGTGCCAGCAGCAGCACTAGCTTCGACGAGCAGTACTTC

abundance: once
v_gene: TRBV20-1
d_gene: -
j_gene: TRBJ1-1
CDR3aa: CSASPETEAFF
CDR3nt: TGCAGTGCTAGTCCAGAGACTGAAGCTTTCTTT

abundance: -
v_gene: TRBV10-3
d_gene: -
j_gene: TRBJ2-3
CDR3aa: CAISELSGLTDTQYF
CDR3nt: TGTGCCATCAGTGAGCTCAGCGGTCTCACAGATACGCAGTATTTT

abundance: -
v_gene: TRBV20-1
d_gene: -
j_gene: TRBJ2-4
CDR3aa: CSTRMAGPGNIQYF
CDR3nt: TGCAGTACTAGGATGGCCGGACCGGGAAACATTCAGTACTTC

abundance: few
v_gene: TRBV5-1
d_gene: -
j_gene: TRBJ2-5
CDR3aa: CASGRLPEETQYF
CDR3nt: TGCGCCAGCGGACGTCTGCCCGAAGAGACCCAGTACTTC

abundance: -
v_gene: TRBV24-1
d_gene: -
j_gene: TRBJ2-2
CDR3aa: CATSGVPRTGELFF
CDR3nt: TGTGCCACCAGTGGAGTTCCGAGAACCGGGGAGCTGTTTTTT

abundance: -
v_gene: TRBV7-8
d_gene: -
j_gene: TRBJ1-3
CDR3aa: CASSSGDTELTGNTIYF
CDR3nt: TGTGCCAGCAGCTCCGGAGATACAGAGCTGACCGGAAACACCATATATTTT

abundance: -
v_gene: TRBV28
d_gene: TRBD2
j_gene: TRBJ2-3
CDR3aa: CASSDPGGGDTQYF
CDR3nt: TGTGCCAGCAGTGACCCGGGGGGGGGAGATACGCAGTATTTT

abundance: -
v_gene: TRBV7-2
d_gene: -
j_gene: TRBJ2-1
CDR3aa: CASSLRPDDNEQFF
CDR3nt: TGTGCCAGCAGCTTAAGACCGGACGACAATGAGCAGTTCTTC

abundance: -
v_gene: TRBV5-1
d_gene: -
j_gene: TRBJ2-3
CDR3aa: CASSLAGGTADTQYF
CDR3nt: TGCGCCAGCAGCTTGGCGGGCGGGACCGCAGATACGCAGTATTTT

abundance: -
v_gene: TRBV11-2
d_gene: TRBD2
j_gene: TRBJ2-5
CDR3aa: CASSLNLAGQETQYF
CDR3nt: TGTGCCAGCAGCTTAAATTTAGCGGGGCAAGAGACCCAGTACTTC

abundance: few
v_gene: TRBV11-2
d_gene: -
j_gene: TRBJ2-1
CDR3aa: CASSLDMVDPYNEQFF
CDR3nt: TGTGCCAGCAGCTTGGATATGGTAGATCCCTACAATGAGCAGTTCTTC

abundance: many
v_gene: TRBV28
d_gene: -
j_gene: TRBJ2-6
CDR3aa: CASSLSVSGANVLTF
CDR3nt: TGTGCCAGCAGTTTATCCGTCTCTGGGGCCAACGTCCTGACTTTC

abundance: few
v_gene: TRBV29-1
d_gene: -
j_gene: TRBJ1-1
CDR3aa: CSVDDRPTEAFF
CDR3nt: TGCAGCGTTGACGACAGACCCACTGAAGCTTTCTTT

abundance: -
v_gene: TRBV7-9
d_gene: TRBD2
j_gene: TRBJ2-5
CDR3aa: CASSPLAVQETQYF
CDR3nt: TGTGCCAGCAGCCCACTAGCGGTCCAAGAGACCCAGTACTTC

abundance: once
v_gene: TRBV19
d_gene: -
j_gene: TRBJ2-1
CDR3aa: CASSIFDEQFF
CDR3nt: TGTGCCAGTAGTATTTTCGACGAGCAGTTCTTC

abundance: -
v_gene: TRBV4-1
d_gene: TRBD1
j_gene: TRBJ2-4
CDR3aa: CASSQRSGTVNIQYF
CDR3nt: TGCGCCAGCAGCCAACGATCCGGGACAGTCAACATTCAGTACTTC

abundance: few
v_gene: TRBV20-1
d_gene: TRBD1
j_gene: TRBJ2-3
CDR3aa: CSAGQGGTDTQYF
CDR3nt: TGCAGTGCGGGACAGGGGGGCACAGATACGCAGTATTTT

abundance: -
v_gene: TRBV20-1
d_gene: -
j_gene: TRBJ1-2
CDR3aa: CSASGRLNTF
CDR3nt: TGCAGTGCTAGTGGCAGACTGAACACCTTC

abundance: few
v_gene: TRBV27
d_gene: TRBD1
j_gene: TRBJ1-6
CDR3aa: CASSLGQGYSPLHF
CDR3nt: TGTGCCAGCAGTCTCGGACAGGGGTATTCACCCCTCCACTTT

abundance: -
v_gene: TRBV7-8
d_gene: -
j_gene: TRBJ1-2
CDR3aa: CASSKNREKGGGYTF
CDR3nt: TGTGCCAGCAGCAAGAACAGGGAGAAGGGGGGTGGCTACACCTTC

abundance: few
v_gene: TRBV4-1
d_gene: -
j_gene: TRBJ2-7
CDR3aa: CASSQDPGSIFSYEQYF
CDR3nt: TGCGCCAGCAGCCAAGATCCAGGGTCGATTTTCTCCTACGAGCAGTACTTC

abundance: -
v_gene: TRBV3-1
d_gene: -
j_gene: TRBJ1-3
CDR3aa: CASSYGTDSGNTIYF
CDR3nt: TGTGCCAGCAGCTACGGGACGGACTCTGGAAACACCATATATTTT

abundance: -
v_gene: TRBV5-1
d_gene: -
j_gene: TRBJ1-5
CDR3aa: CASSLEGGDQPQHF
CDR3nt: TGCGCCAGCAGCTTGGAGGGGGGAGATCAGCCCCAGCATTTT

abundance: few
v_gene: TRBV29-1
d_gene: -
j_gene: TRBJ2-2
CDR3aa: CSARTSGELFF
CDR3nt: TGCAGCGCCCGTACTTCCGGGGAGCTGTTTTTT

abundance: -
v_gene: TRBV18
d_gene: -
j_gene: TRBJ1-6
CDR3aa: CASSPDGQIRGDSPLHF
CDR3nt: TGTGCCAGCTCACCGGATGGCCAGATCCGGGGGGATTCACCCCTCCACTTT

abundance: -
v_gene: TRBV20-1
d_gene: TRBD2
j_gene: TRBJ2-3
CDR3aa: CSARGLAGSTDTQYF
CDR3nt: TGCAGTGCTAGGGGACTAGCGGGAAGCACAGATACGCAGTATTTT

abundance: -
v_gene: TRBV3-1
d_gene: -
j_gene: TRBJ2-1
CDR3aa: CASRGGPARGSQFF
CDR3nt: TGTGCCAGCAGAGGAGGTCCCGCTAGGGGGTCCCAGTTCTTC

abundance: few
v_gene: TRBV27
d_gene: -
j_gene: TRBJ1-6
CDR3aa: CASSLWAQDNSPLHF
CDR3nt: TGTGCCAGCAGTTTATGGGCACAAGATAATTCACCCCTCCACTTT

abundance: -
v_gene: TRBV28
d_gene: TRBD1
j_gene: TRBJ2-4
CDR3aa: CASSPYGQGVSNIQYF
CDR3nt: TGTGCCAGCAGTCCCTATGGACAGGGGGTATCGAACATTCAGTACTTC

abundance: -
v_gene: TRBV5-1
d_gene: -
j_gene: TRBJ2-2
CDR3aa: CASSYPLGMNTGELFF
CDR3nt: TGCGCCAGCAGCTACCCCCTAGGGATGAACACCGGGGAGCTGTTTTTT

abundance: -
v_gene: TRBV5-5
d_gene: -
j_gene: TRBJ1-4
CDR3aa: CASSSDEKLFF
CDR3nt: TGTGCCAGCAGTTCAGATGAAAAACTGTTTTTT

abundance: -
v_gene: TRBV7-6
d_gene: TRBD1
j_gene: TRBJ2-1
CDR3aa: CASSSRQGMDNEQFF
CDR3nt: TGTGCCAGCAGCTCCAGACAGGGTATGGACAATGAGCAGTTCTTC

abundance: once
v_gene: TRBV18
d_gene: -
j_gene: TRBJ1-2
CDR3aa: CASSPIEGSAGGYTF
CDR3nt: TGTGCCAGCTCACCAATAGAGGGGTCGGCGGGTGGCTACACCTTC

abundance: -
v_gene: TRBV3-1
d_gene: -
j_gene: TRBJ1-2
CDR3aa: CASSQGYGYVF
CDR3nt: TGTGCCAGCAGTCAGGGGTATGGCTACGTCTTC

abundance: few
v_gene: TRBV15
d_gene: -
j_gene: TRBJ2-2
CDR3aa: CATSRRTAPNTGELFF
CDR3nt: TGTGCCACCAGCCGACGGACAGCCCCGAACACCGGGGAGCTGTTTTTT

abundance: -
v_gene: TRBV2
d_gene: -
j_gene: TRBJ2-5
CDR3aa: CASSETSYQGTQYF
CDR3nt: TGTGCCAGCAGTGAGACTAGTTACCAGGGGACCCAGTACTTC

abundance: -
v_gene: TRBV3-1
d_gene: -
j_gene: TRBJ2-3
CDR3aa: CASSQDGDTQYF
CDR3nt: TGTGCCAGCAGCCAAGATGGGGATACGCAGTATTTT

abundance: few
v_gene: TRBV7-2
d_gene: TRBD1
j_gene: TRBJ1-1
CDR3aa: CASSSPGQGGTEAFF
CDR3nt: TGTGCCAGCAGCTCCCCGGGACAGGGAGGAACTGAAGCTTTCTTT

abundance: few
v_gene: TRBV6-1
d_gene: TRBD2
j_gene: TRBJ2-1
CDR3aa: CASSAGLASYNEQFF
CDR3nt: TGTGCCAGCAGTGCCGGACTAGCGTCCTACAATGAGCAGTTCTTC

abundance: few
v_gene: TRBV7-6
d_gene: TRBD2
j_gene: TRBJ2-1
CDR3aa: CASSLKASGLSYNEQFF
CDR3nt: TGTGCCAGCAGCTTAAAGGCTAGCGGCCTATCCTACAATGAGCAGTTCTTC

abundance: -
v_gene: TRBV20-1
d_gene: -
j_gene: TRBJ2-7
CDR3aa: CSARDRADWAYEQYF
CDR3nt: TGCAGTGCTAGAGATCGGGCGGACTGGGCCTACGAGCAGTACTTC

abundance: -
v_gene: TRBV29-1
d_gene: -
j_gene: TRBJ1-2
CDR3aa: CSVLREGYTF
CDR3nt: TGCAGCGTTCTGAGGGAGGGCTACACCTTC

abundance: -
v_gene: TRBV30
d_gene: -
j_gene: TRBJ2-2
CDR3aa: CAKRMGGRSNTGELFF
CDR3nt: TGTGCCAAGAGGATGGGCGGGCGGTCGAACACCGGGGAGCTGTTTTTT

abundance: few
v_gene: TRBV12-3/TRBV12-4
d_gene: TRBD2
j_gene: TRBJ2-2
CDR3aa: CASSDGVAGFVGELFF
CDR3nt: TGTGCCAGCAGTGACGGGGTAGCGGGGTTCGTCGGGGAGCTGTTTTTT

abundance: -
v_gene: TRBV10-2
d_gene: TRBD2
j_gene: TRBJ2-2
CDR3aa: CAIHRSGREAGELFF
CDR3nt: TGCGCCATCCACAGAAGCGGGAGGGAGGCCGGGGAGCTGTTTTTT

abundance: few
v_gene: TRBV3-1
d_gene: -
j_gene: TRBJ2-5
CDR3aa: CASSQNRDRKETQYF
CDR3nt: TGTGCCAGCAGCCAAAACCGGGATAGGAAGGAGACCCAGTACTTC

abundance: -
v_gene: TRBV3-1
d_gene: TRBD1
j_gene: TRBJ2-1
CDR3aa: CASSLAGARGPSYNEQFF
CDR3nt: TGTGCCAGCAGCCTCGCCGGGGCTAGGGGGCCGTCCTACAATGAGCAGTTCTTC

abundance: -
v_gene: TRBV10-3
d_gene: -
j_gene: TRBJ1-4
CDR3aa: CAISDPGLGYEKLFF
CDR3nt: TGTGCCATCAGTGATCCAGGGTTAGGGTACGAAAAACTGTTTTTT

abundance: few
v_gene: TRBV9
d_gene: -
j_gene: TRBJ2-1
CDR3aa: CASSASGSYNEQFF
CDR3nt: TGTGCCAGCAGCGCCAGCGGGTCCTACAATGAGCAGTTCTTC

abundance: -
v_gene: TRBV29-1
d_gene: -
j_gene: TRBJ1-1
CDR3aa: CSVEDPGRNTEAFF
CDR3nt: TGCAGCGTTGAAGATCCCGGCAGGAACACTGAAGCTTTCTTT

abundance: -
v_gene: TRBV20-1
d_gene: TRBD2
j_gene: TRBJ2-1
CDR3aa: CSATPIQRGYNEQFF
CDR3nt: TGCAGTGCCACACCCATACAGCGGGGTTACAATGAGCAGTTCTTC

abundance: -
v_gene: TRBV7-9
d_gene: -
j_gene: TRBJ1-2
CDR3aa: CASSRRGAEAGYTF
CDR3nt: TGTGCCAGCAGCCGTCGCGGGGCAGAGGCTGGCTACACCTTC

abundance: few
v_gene: TRBV11-1
d_gene: -
j_gene: TRBJ1-4
CDR3aa: CASTGKGGEKLFF
CDR3nt: TGTGCCAGCACTGGGAAGGGAGGTGAAAAACTGTTTTTT

abundance: -
v_gene: TRBV7-2
d_gene: -
j_gene: TRBJ1-2
CDR3aa: CASSLAGRGVYGYTF
CDR3nt: TGTGCCAGCAGCTTAGCCGGGAGAGGGGTTTATGGCTACACCTTC